The 18 T cell receptor beta chains reported below all come from one sample, sequenced in a study of control samples from healthy donors and cancer patients. TCRdb keeps only in-frame clones here, not all; method: immunoSEQ multiplex PCR. The sample includes fewer than 200,000 clones, about 93% of them seen just once. Sequenced sample: blood. The source is a man between 18 and 29 years old in good health.

This sequence joins TRBV10-2 and TRBJ1-5; tentatively, D is TRBD1 (5 bases). V shed 3 bases and J shed 0 bases, with 6 bases lying between them. The germline gives CDR1 WSHSY, CDR2 SAAADI. CDR3 length: 14 residues. CDR3 in amino acids: CASSDRDSNQPQHF. The CDR3, as DNA: TGCGCCAGCAGTGACAGGGATAGCAATCAGCCCCAGCATTTT.

The genes are TRBV5-1 and TRBJ2-7; the match to TRBD2 covers 7 bases. V lost 1 base and J lost 6; bases outside the gene matches: 13. Looked up from germline, CDR1 is SGHRS and CDR2 is YFSETQ. The CDR3 covers 16 residues. DNA for the CDR3: TGCGCCAGCAGCTTGAGGTCGGGGGGTATCTTGGTCGAGCAGTACTTC. Translated, it gives CASSLRSGGILVEQYF.

The chain uses TRBV18 and TRBJ2-3; 11 bases align to TRBD2. V lost 6 bases to trimming and J lost 4 bases; unmatched junction nucleotides: 9. This CDR3 has 16 residues. In germline, CDR1 is KGHSH, CDR2 LQKENI. The DNA of the CDR3 is TGTGCCAGCTCCCCTAGCGGGGGGCTTGTTCCAGATACGCAGTATTTT. Translation gives CASSPSGGLVPDTQYF.

This clone was seen just once. The gene calls are TRBV29-1 and TRBJ2-7, with a possible D match to TRBD1 (5 bases). CDR1 and CDR2 from the germline V gene are SQVTM and ANQGSEA. The CDR3 totals 13 residues. V lost 7 bases and J 1 base, leaving 14 bases between the germline ends. This chain's CDR3 is CSANGRDSYEQYF. CDR3 bases: TGCAGCGCTAACGGCAGGGATTCCTACGAGCAGTACTTC.

This clone has a single count. This chain uses TRBV14 with TRBJ2-1; TRBD2 matches 7 bases. Germline assignment: CDR1 SGHDN and CDR2 FVKESK. Germline trimming cut 5 bases from V and 6 bases from J; bases unmatched to any gene: 13. This CDR3 spans 16 amino acids. CDR3 loop: CASSSTSYWSGNEQFF. The CDR3 DNA reads as TGTGCCAGCAGCTCGACTAGCTACTGGTCGGGCAATGAGCAGTTCTTC.

The chain carries TRBV7-2 and TRBJ2-1; 7 bases fit TRBD1. After removal of 2 bases from V and 6 bases from J, the junction contained 10 bases not matched to a gene. This CDR3 is built from 16 residues. In germline, CDR1 is SGHTA, CDR2 FQGNSA. CDR3 protein: CASSLNWDRATNEQFF. The DNA of the CDR3 is TGTGCCAGCAGCTTAAATTGGGACAGAGCGACCAATGAGCAGTTCTTC.

This chain uses TRBV5-1 with TRBJ2-5; 10 bases line up with TRBD2. The germline CDR1 and CDR2 sequences are SGHRS and YFSETQ. After removal of 2 bases from V and 2 bases from J, the junction contained 3 bases not matched to a gene. CDR3 size: 15 residues. The CDR3 reads CASSFSGGLQETQYF. As DNA, the CDR3 is TGCGCCAGCAGCTTTAGCGGGGGGCTTCAAGAGACCCAGTACTTC.

The rearrangement joins TRBV18 to TRBJ2-1; the match to TRBD1 covers 9 bases. The CDR3 length is 15 residues. From germline, CDR1 is KGHSH and CDR2 LQKENI. V gave up 6 bases and J gave up 2 bases; unmatched junction bases: 5. The CDR3: CASSLTGGTYNEQFF. CDR3 in DNA: TGTGCCAGCTCGCTGACAGGGGGGACCTACAATGAGCAGTTCTTC.

V is TRBV18 and J is TRBJ1-2; D is undetermined. Germline V gene lookup returns CDR1 KGHSH and CDR2 LQKENI. This CDR3 has 12 amino acids. Deletions cut 1 base from V and 2 bases from J, with 2 bases between. In DNA form, the CDR3 reads TGTGCCAGCTCACCACGGAACTATGGCTACACCTTC. Its translation is CASSPRNYGYTF.

The rearrangement uses TRBV28 and TRBJ2-3; the D gene could be TRBD1 or TRBD2 (6 bases each). V lost 4 bases and J 0 bases, leaving 14 bases between the germline ends. CDR1 is MDHEN and CDR2 is SYDVKM in the germline V gene. The CDR3 is 16 residues long. The CDR3 DNA is TGTGCCAGCAGTTCACAGAAGGGGGGAAGCACAGATACGCAGTATTTT. Protein product: CASSSQKGGSTDTQYF.

The chain employs TRBV7-9 and TRBJ1-1; D gene uncertain. Germline CDR1 and CDR2: SEHNR and FQNEAQ (reference sequence). This CDR3 comprises 13 residues. V was pared by 2 bases and J by 10 bases, with 14 bases between. The CDR3 here is CASSLSGSEGAFF. The CDR3 DNA reads TGTGCCAGCAGCTTATCCGGATCTGAAGGAGCTTTCTTT.

This clone was detected once. The chain has TRBV20-1 and TRBJ1-2; D is possibly TRBD1 (6 bases). Deletions cut 3 bases from V and 5 bases from J, with 13 bases between. The germline V gene encodes CDR1 DFQATT and CDR2 SNEGSKA (reference sequence). This CDR3 spans 13 amino acids. The CDR3, as DNA: TGCAGTGCTAGTCCCAGGGGCGATTATGGCTACACCTTC. Encoded protein: CSASPRGDYGYTF.

J is TRBJ1-1 and V is TRBV11-3; D unclear. Trimming removed 6 bases at V and 4 bases at J, with 12 bases between. The CDR3 covers 13 residues. Germline V gives CDR1 SGHNT, CDR2 YENEEA. The CDR3 loop reads CASRTQVGTEAFF. The CDR3 region has the DNA TGTGCCAGCAGAACTCAGGTCGGCACTGAAGCTTTCTTT.

This clone was seen once. The genes are TRBV28 and TRBJ1-4; D unresolved. CDR1 and CDR2 (germline): MDHEN, SYDVKM. Trimming took 8 bases from V and 4 from J, leaving 11 bases between them. The CDR3 loop spans 13 amino acids. Here the CDR3 reads CASGAGHNEKLFF. CDR3 bases: TGTGCCAGCGGAGCAGGCCATAATGAAAAACTGTTTTTT.

V usage is TRBV28 and J usage is TRBJ1-3; D is ambiguous. This CDR3 contains 13 residues. The germline CDR1 and CDR2 sequences are MDHEN and SYDVKM. Trimming took 8 bases from V and 1 from J, leaving 9 bases between them. CDR3: CASCEASGNTIYF. Written as DNA, the CDR3 is TGTGCCAGCTGCGAAGCGTCTGGAAACACCATATATTTT.

This chain connects TRBV18 to TRBJ2-7; D ambiguous. V was pared by 3 bases and J by 1 base, with 13 bases between. The CDR3 runs to 15 residues. Germline V gene lookup returns CDR1 KGHSH and CDR2 LQKENI. CDR3 nucleotides: TGTGCCAGCTCACCTTCACAGACGAATTCCTACGAGCAGTACTTC. It specifies CASSPSQTNSYEQYF.

This sequence joins TRBV10-3 and TRBJ1-1; 7 positions match TRBD1. After removal of 3 bases from V and 6 bases from J, the junction contained 1 base not matched to a gene. This CDR3 comprises 12 residues. The germline CDR1 and CDR2 sequences are ENHRY and SYGVKD. For the CDR3, the DNA is TGTGCCATCAGTGAAACAGGGGCTGAAGCTTTCTTT. Its translation is CAISETGAEAFF.

The chain uses TRBV6-5 and TRBJ1-1, with D unresolved. Germline V gene sequence: CDR1 MNHEY, CDR2 SVGAGI. Trimming removed 7 bases from V and 1 base from J, with 13 bases in between. The CDR3 totals 14 residues. DNA for the CDR3: TGTGCCAGCAAGGGCAACCTCTCGAACACTGAAGCTTTCTTT. This translates into CASKGNLSNTEAFF.